This T cell receptor (beta chain) is drawn from a study of CD8 T cells in ankylosing spondylitis. Using its own MiXCR run on the 5' RACE reads, TCRdb lists one record per CDR3 protein. The sample holds some 120,000 distinct CDR3 sequences, around 13% seen once. The study, taken as a whole, reports: Past research had described some motif variants in reactive arthritis synovial fluid and blood. The clones that were linked to disease were reported to be significantly enriched in matched synovial fluid samples from ankylosing spondylitis patients. A TCR beta motif of fewer than ten highly homologous variants seemed to mark ankylosing spondylitis blood.

Trimming took 1 base from V and 0 from J, leaving 13 bases between them. Germline lookup yields CDR1 SGHVS and CDR2 FNYEAQ. This CDR3 is built from 16 residues. This clonotype has just a few counts. Its matching antigen is unknown. The V gene is TRBV7-6, the J gene TRBJ2-7, with D perhaps TRBD1 (5 bases). Sequencing was carried out using blood, either unsorted or a sorted T cell fraction (not recorded which). The sequence was collected from a female donor with ankylosing spondylitis or in good health (not recorded which). CDR3 amino acids: CASSLGGRGNSYEQYF. As DNA, the CDR3 is TGTGCCAGCAGCTTAGGGGGAAGGGGTAACTCCTACGAGCAGTACTTC.